This TCR beta chain was observed in a study of CXCR3-negative and CXCR3-positive naive CD8 T cells. TRB cDNA was prepared as libraries by UMI-labeled 5' RACE. TCRdb reanalyzed the 5' RACE reads, giving one entry per CDR3 protein sequence and no DNA. In total, the table holds 65,000 to 95,000 distinct CDR3 sequences. Germline V gives CDR1 SEHNR, CDR2 FQNEAQ (reference sequence). CDR3 length: 16 residues. Triplicate sorts of some 300,000 cells per CD8+ subset. Definition of naive CD8+ T cells rested on a CD45RO-CCR7+CD27+CD95- profile. The material sequenced was naive CXCR3- CD8+ T cells from blood. Subset defined: CD45RO-CCR7+CD27+CD95- naive CD8+ T cells lacking CXCR3 (TNR3-). The sequence derives from a human donor in good health. Some clones in this sample may be carry-over from other donors' samples. The chain combines TRBV7-9 with TRBJ2-7. The CDR3 sequence: CASSLGQYPRSYEQYF.